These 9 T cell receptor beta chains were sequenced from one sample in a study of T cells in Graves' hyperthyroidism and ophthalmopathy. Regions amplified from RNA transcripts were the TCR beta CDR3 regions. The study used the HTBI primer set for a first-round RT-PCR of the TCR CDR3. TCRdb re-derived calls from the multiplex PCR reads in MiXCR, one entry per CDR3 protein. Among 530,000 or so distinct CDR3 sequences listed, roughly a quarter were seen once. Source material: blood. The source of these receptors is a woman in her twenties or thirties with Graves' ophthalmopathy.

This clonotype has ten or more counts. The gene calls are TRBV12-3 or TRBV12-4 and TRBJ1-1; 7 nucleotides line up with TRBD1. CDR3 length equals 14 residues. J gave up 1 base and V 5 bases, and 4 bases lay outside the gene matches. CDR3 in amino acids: CASSPWTGNTEAFF. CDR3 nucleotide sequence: TGTGCCAGCAGTCCCTGGACAGGGAACACTGAAGCTTTCTTT.

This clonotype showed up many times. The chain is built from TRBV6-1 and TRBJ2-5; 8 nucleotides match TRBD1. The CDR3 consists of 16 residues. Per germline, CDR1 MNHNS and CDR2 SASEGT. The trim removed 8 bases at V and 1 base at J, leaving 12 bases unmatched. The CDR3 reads CASGGTGHRSQETQYF. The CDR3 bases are TGTGCCAGCGGGGGGACAGGCCATCGGTCCCAAGAGACCCAGTACTTC.

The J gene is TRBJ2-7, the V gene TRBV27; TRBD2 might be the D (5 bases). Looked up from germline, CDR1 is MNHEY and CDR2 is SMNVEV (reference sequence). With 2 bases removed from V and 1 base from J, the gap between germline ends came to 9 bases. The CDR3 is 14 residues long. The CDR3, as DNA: TGTGCCAGCAGTTTAACGCGGGCTTCCTACGAGCAGTACTTC. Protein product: CASSLTRASYEQYF.

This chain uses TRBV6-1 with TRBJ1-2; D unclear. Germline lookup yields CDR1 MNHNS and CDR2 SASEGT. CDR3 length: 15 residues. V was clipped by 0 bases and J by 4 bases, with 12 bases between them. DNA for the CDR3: TGTGCCAGCAGTGAAGCGGGGATGGGTCTCTATGGCTACACCTTC. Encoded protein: CASSEAGMGLYGYTF.

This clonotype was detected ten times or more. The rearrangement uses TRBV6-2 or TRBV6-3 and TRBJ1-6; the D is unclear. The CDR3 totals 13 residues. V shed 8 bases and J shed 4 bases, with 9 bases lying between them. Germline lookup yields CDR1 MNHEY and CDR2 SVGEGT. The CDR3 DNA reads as TGTGCCAGCGACACGGCTTATAATTCACCCCTCCACTTT. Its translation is CASDTAYNSPLHF.

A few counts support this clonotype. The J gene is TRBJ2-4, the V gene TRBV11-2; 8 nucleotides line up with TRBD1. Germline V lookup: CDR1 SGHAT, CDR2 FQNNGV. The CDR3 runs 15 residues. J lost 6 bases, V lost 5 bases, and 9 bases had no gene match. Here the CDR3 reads CASSQPRGHGNIQYF. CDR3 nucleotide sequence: TGTGCCAGCAGCCAACCCAGGGGGCACGGAAACATTCAGTACTTC.

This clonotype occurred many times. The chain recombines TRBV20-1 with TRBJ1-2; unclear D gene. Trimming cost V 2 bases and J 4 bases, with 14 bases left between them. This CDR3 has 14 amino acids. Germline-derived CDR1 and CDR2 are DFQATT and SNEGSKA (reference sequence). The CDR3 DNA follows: TGCAGTGCTAGAACAGCCCGTGACATCTATGGCTACACCTTC. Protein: CSARTARDIYGYTF.

The CDR3 DNA sequence: TGCAGTGCCGACTACAGGGGAGGAAGAGAGACCCAGTACTTC. Translated: CSADYRGGRETQYF. The chain joins TRBV20-1 to TRBJ2-5; D possibly corresponds to TRBD1 (7 bases). CDR1 DFQATT and CDR2 SNEGSKA come from the germline V gene (reference sequence). The CDR3 contains 14 residues. Trimming shortened V by 6 bases and J by 4 bases, and 18 bases separated the two germline ends.

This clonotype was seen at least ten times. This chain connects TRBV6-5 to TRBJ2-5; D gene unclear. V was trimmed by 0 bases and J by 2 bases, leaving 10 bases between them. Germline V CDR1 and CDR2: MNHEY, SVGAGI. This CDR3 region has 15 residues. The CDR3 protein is CASSYSRSFQETQYF. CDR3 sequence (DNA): TGTGCCAGCAGTTACTCGAGGTCATTTCAAGAGACCCAGTACTTC.